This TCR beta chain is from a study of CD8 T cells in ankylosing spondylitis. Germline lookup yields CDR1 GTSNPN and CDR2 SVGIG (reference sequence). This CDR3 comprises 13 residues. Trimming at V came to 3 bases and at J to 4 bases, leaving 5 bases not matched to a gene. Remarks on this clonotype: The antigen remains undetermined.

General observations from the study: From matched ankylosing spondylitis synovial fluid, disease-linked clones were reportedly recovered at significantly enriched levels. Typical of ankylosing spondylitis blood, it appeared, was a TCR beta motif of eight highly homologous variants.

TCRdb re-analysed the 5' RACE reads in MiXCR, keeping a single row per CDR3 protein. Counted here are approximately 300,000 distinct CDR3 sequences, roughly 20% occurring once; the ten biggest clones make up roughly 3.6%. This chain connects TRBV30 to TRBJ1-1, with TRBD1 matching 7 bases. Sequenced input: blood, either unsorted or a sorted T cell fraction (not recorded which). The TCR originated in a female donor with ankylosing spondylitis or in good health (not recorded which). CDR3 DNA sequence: TGTGCCTGGAGCCGGGACAGAGGCACTGAAGCTTTCTTT. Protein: CAWSRDRGTEAFF.